This entry features one TCR beta chain sequence. What antigen it recognizes has not been identified. No much larger clonotype is one base removed from it; base qualities were not supplied. Via the germline V gene (reference sequence), CDR1 is SEHNR and CDR2 FQNEAQ. The CDR3 numbers 15 residues from cysteine through phenylalanine. The retained sequence is limited to the CDR3, 45 bases, with the frame set at the first base. The sample is drawn from a study of blood T cells in healthy people across ages (dated by TCRdb to about 2015). As for the study more broadly: In model experiments, roughly one uniquely barcoded TCR beta cDNA molecule per two T cells was captured by template switching. Using deep sequencing normalized with unique cDNA molecular identifiers, the study measured how TCR beta repertoire diversity changes with age. Donors were grouped into four age groups: young (average roughly 15 years), middle-aged (39), aged (around 60) and long-lived (around 80). Two additional independent replicas of 1 million unique cDNA reads from the same blood draw were analyzed for two donors (one aged 18 to 30 and one aged 80 or older).

Donors were a few dozen systemically healthy Caucasian individuals from Russia aged about 6 to 100 years. Ten milliliters of peripheral blood were drawn from each donor into EDTA-treated Vacutainer tubes. Ficoll-Paque density-gradient centrifugation was used to isolate PBMCs, with at least 6 million per sample. Total RNA, at least 6 micrograms per sample, was extracted from PBMCs with Trizol reagent. Naive CD45RAhigh/CD27high T cell percentages were measured by flow cytometry on a PBMC aliquot from every donor. Overall study results and their limits: Estimates of total diversity from one million sequenced T cells were regarded as lower bounds and underestimates. Observed TCR beta diversity correlated strongly with the percentage of naive T cells measured by flow cytometry. As age increased, observed TCR beta diversity per million T cells dropped in a roughly linear way, and a significant reduction was already evident by age 40. The CMV infection status of donors was not known, potentially confounding age-related changes in expanded clonotypes. Conclusive comparison of naive and antigen-experienced compartments was prevented by the profiling of bulk unsorted PBMCs. Compared with the aged group, more naive CD4+ T cells, fewer expanded clones and increased TCR diversity were shown by the long-lived group, suggesting age selection.

Preparation of the library involved 5' RACE. The sequencer was an Illumina HiSeq 2500. The second PCR ran for roughly 6 to 11 cycles and used a J-beta primer mix along with a sample-barcoded 5' primer. Each TCR beta cDNA molecule received a unique molecular identifier from a template-switch 5' adaptor carrying 12 random nucleotides. Each sample yielded at least 2.5 million CDR3-containing paired-end reads. First-strand cDNA synthesis was performed from all RNA using the Mint cDNA synthesis kit, with priming by a TRBC-specific oligonucleotide. Following uracil-DNA glycosylase treatment, all cDNA underwent a first 18-cycle PCR with the universal primers M1SS and BC2_uni_R. Per the source publication's procedure: For normalization, 1 million high-quality reads were randomly selected from each sample, with every read carrying a distinct molecular identifier. Instead of being binned into consensus sequences, reads that shared molecular identifiers were thrown out. MiTCR, run with a Q25 quality threshold and the strictest error-elimination algorithm, handled CDR3 identification, clonotype clustering and error correction. A nonparametric unseen species model with Euler transformation was used to estimate lower-bound total TCR beta diversity. TCRdb trimmed public reads at Q25 via fastp, called clones via MiXCR and kept in-frame beta chains. Each record represents a unique CDR3 protein, reported with the most common genes and DNA among its rows. What appears here as the V and J calls and clone size reflects TCRdb's work, not the paper's. The sample yields some 850,000 distinct CDR3 sequences; around 24% were counted once. 3% of the sample lies in the top ten.

The same data also went into a second study, on T cells of mothers and their children. The second study also describes: Nine systemically healthy Caucasian individuals served as donors, namely three mothers together with their six children. cDNA synthesis used all of the extracted RNA, with around 1.4 ug of RNA in each 15 ul reaction. Sample barcodes and 2-4 random nucleotides were added via the M1S primer in the second PCR. More than 9 million TCR beta CDR3 reads were obtained from each mother, and roughly 3 million reads were obtained from each child. Thymic selection similarly shapes TCR recombination output in related and unrelated pairs, with minor effect from inherited differences. Normalized repertoire overlap in related mother-child pairs was always slightly higher than in unrelated mother-child pairs, but the difference was never significant. Persistent microchimeric T cell clones were not detected, at a sensitivity of around 100 clones per million clonotypes. In the study, deep NGS was used to compare the TCR beta repertoires of mothers and children, and features distinguishing related mother-child pairs from unrelated individuals were sought. Mothers averaged roughly 40 +/- 4 years of age and children averaged about 12 +/- 4 years. Libraries were sequenced on Illumina HiSeq 2000 with 100+100 nt paired-end reads after adapter ligation with NEBNext reagents. To prevent cross-contamination, the mother and child libraries were prepared a month apart and were sequenced in separate runs. Each donor had between about 500,000 and 2,300,000 distinct TCR beta clonotypes identified. Naive TCR beta clonotypes were estimated from low-frequency clonotypes matched to each donor's FACS-determined naive share, without sorting.

The chain was built from TRBV7-9 and TRBJ2-5, and 10 junctional nucleotides match TRBD1. The DNA end is a closer match to TRBJ2-1, so the J assignment may be wrong. This clonotype was obtained from a boy between 10 and 17 years old in good health. Input material: blood. The CDR3 amino acid sequence is: CASSFGQGEYDEQFF. Read as DNA, the sequence is TGTGCCAGCAGCTTCGGACAGGGGGAATACGATGAGCAGTTCTTC.